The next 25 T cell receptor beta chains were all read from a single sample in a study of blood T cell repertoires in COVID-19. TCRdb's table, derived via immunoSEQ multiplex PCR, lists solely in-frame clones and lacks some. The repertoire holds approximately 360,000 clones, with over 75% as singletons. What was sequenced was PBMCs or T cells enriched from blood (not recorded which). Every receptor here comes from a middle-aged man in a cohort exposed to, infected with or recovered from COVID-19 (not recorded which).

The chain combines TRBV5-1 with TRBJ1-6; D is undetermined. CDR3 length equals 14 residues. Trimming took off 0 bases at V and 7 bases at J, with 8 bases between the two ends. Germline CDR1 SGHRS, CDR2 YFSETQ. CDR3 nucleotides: TGCGCCAGCAGCTTGGGGCAGCGCAATTCACCCCTCCACTTT. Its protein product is CASSLGQRNSPLHF. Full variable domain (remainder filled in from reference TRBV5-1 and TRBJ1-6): KAGVTQTPRYLIKTRGQQVTLSCSPISGHRSVSWYQQTPGQGLQFLFEYFSETQRNKGNFPGRFSGRQFSNSRSEMNVSTLELGDSALYLCASSLGQRNSPLHFGNGTRLTVT.

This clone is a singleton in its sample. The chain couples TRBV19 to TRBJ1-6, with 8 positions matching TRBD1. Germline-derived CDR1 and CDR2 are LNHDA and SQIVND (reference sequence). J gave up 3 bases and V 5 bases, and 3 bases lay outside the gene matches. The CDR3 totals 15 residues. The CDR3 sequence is CASSAQGDYNSPLHF. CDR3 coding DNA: TGTGCCAGTAGTGCACAGGGGGACTATAATTCACCCCTCCACTTT.

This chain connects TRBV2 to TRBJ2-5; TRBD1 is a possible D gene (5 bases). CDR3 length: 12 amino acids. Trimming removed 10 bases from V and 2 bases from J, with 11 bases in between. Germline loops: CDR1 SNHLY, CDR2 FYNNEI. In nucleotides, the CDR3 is TGTGCCACGCGACAGACTCAAGAGACCCAGTACTTC. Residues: CATRQTQETQYF.

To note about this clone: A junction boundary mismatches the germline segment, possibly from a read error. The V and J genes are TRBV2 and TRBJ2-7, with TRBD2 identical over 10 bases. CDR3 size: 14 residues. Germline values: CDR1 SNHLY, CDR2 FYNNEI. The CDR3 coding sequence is TGTGCCAGCAGTCAAGCGGGAGGGCCTTACGAGCAGTACTTC. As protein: CASSQAGGPYEQYF.

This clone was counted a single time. The CDR3 loop is CAISEGDTYTDTQYF. The CDR3 coding sequence is TGTGCCATCAGTGAAGGGGACACTTACACAGATACGCAGTATTTT. This sequence joins TRBV10-3 and TRBJ2-3; D is perhaps TRBD1 (6 bases). The ends were cut back, 3 bases at V and 2 bases at J, with 12 bases in the middle. The CDR3 has 15 amino acids. Germline V lookup: CDR1 ENHRY, CDR2 SYGVKD.

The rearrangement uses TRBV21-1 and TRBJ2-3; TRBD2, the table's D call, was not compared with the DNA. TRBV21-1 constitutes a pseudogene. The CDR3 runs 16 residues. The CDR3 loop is CASSKGGANSTDTQYF. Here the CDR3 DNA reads TGTGCCAGCAGCAAAGGCGGGGCTAATAGCACAGATACGCAGTATTTT.

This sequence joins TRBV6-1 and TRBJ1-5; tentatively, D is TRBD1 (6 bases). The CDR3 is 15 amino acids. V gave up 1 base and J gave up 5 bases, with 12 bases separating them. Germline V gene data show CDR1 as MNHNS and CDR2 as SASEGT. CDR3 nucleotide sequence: TGTGCCAGCAGTGAAGTTTTCAGGGGTGATCAGCCCCAGCATTTT. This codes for CASSEVFRGDQPQHF.

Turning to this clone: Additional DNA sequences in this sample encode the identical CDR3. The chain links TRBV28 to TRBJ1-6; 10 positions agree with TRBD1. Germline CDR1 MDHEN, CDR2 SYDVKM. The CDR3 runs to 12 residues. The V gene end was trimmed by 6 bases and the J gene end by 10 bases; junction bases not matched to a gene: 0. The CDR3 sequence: CASRTGGSPLHF. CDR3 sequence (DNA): TGTGCCAGCAGGACAGGGGGCTCACCCCTCCACTTT. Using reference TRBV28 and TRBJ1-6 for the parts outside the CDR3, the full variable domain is DVKVTQSSRYLVKRTGEKVFLECVQDMDHENMFWYRQDPGLGLRLIYFSYDVKMKEKGDIPEGYSVSREKKERFSLILESASTNQTSMYLCASRTGGSPLHFGNGTRLTVT.

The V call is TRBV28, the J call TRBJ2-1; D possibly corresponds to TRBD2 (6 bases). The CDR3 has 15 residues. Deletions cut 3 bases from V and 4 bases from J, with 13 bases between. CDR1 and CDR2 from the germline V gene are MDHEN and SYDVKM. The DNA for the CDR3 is TGTGCCAGCAGTTTCCGGCGGGATCCTTACAATGAGCAGTTCTTC. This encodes CASSFRRDPYNEQFF.

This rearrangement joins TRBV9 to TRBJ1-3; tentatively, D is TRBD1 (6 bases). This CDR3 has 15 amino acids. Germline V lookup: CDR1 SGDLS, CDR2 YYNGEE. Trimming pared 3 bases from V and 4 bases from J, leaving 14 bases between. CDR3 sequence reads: CASSASGTGGNTIYF. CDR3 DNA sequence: TGTGCCAGCAGCGCCTCCGGTACAGGGGGAAACACCATATATTTT.

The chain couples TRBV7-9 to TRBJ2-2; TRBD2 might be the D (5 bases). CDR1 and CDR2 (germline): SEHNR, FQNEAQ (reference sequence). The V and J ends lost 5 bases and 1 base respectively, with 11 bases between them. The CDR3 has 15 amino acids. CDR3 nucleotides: TGTGCCAGCAGCGTCGGGGTCCAGAACACCGGGGAGCTGTTTTTT. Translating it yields CASSVGVQNTGELFF.

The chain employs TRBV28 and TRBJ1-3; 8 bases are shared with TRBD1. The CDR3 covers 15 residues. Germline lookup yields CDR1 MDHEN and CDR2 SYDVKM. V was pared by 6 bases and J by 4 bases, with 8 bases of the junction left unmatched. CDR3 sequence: CASSRPTGVGNTIYF. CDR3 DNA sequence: TGTGCCAGCAGCCGTCCGACAGGGGTAGGAAACACCATATATTTT.

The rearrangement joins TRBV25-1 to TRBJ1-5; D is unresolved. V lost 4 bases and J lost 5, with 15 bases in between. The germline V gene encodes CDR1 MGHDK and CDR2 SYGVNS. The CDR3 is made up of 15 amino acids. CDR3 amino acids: CASSASGRKDQPQHF. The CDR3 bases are TGTGCCAGCAGTGCTTCCGGGAGAAAGGATCAGCCCCAGCATTTT.

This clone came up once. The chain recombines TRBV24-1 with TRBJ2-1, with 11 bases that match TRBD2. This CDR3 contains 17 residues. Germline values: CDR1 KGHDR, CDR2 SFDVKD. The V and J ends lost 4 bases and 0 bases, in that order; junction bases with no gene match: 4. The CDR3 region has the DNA TGTGCCACCAGTGACGCTAGCGGGAGGATCTCCTACAATGAGCAGTTCTTC. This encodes CATSDASGRISYNEQFF.

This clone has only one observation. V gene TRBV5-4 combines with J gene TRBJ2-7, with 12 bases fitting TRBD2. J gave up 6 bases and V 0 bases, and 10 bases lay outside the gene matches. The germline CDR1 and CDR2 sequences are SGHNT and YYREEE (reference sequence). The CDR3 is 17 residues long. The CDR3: CASSLGGLAGGLGEQYF. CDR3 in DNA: TGTGCCAGCAGCTTGGGGGGCCTAGCGGGAGGGCTTGGCGAGCAGTACTTC.

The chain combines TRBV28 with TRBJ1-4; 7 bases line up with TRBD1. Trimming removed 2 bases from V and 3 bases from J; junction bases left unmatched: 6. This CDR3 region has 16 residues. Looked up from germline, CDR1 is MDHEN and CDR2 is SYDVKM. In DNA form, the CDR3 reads TGTGCCAGCAGTTTACCCCAGGGACAGCCTAATGAAAAACTGTTTTTT. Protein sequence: CASSLPQGQPNEKLFF.

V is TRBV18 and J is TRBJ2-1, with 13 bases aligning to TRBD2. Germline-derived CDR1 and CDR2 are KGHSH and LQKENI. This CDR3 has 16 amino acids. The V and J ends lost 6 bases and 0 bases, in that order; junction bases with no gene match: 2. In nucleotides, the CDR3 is TGTGCCAGCTCGCGGACTAGCGGGAGCTCCTACAATGAGCAGTTCTTC. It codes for CASSRTSGSSYNEQFF. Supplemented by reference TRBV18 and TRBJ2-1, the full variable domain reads NAGVMQNPRHLVRRRGQEARLRCSPMKGHSHVYWYRQLPEEGLKFMVYLQKENIIDESGMPKERFSAEFPKEGPSILRIQQVVRGDSAAYFCASSRTSGSSYNEQFFGPGTRLTVL.

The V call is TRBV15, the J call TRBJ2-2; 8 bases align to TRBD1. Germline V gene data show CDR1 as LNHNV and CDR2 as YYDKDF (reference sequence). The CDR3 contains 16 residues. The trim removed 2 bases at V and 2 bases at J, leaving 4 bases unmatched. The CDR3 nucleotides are TGTGCCACCAGCAGAAGGGACAGGATAAACACCGGGGAGCTGTTTTTT. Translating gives CATSRRDRINTGELFF.

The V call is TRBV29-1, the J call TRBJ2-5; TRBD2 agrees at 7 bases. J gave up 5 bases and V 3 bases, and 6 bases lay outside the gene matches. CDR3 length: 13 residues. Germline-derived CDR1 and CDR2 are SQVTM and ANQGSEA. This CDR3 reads CSVETAAGETQYF. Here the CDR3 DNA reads TGCAGCGTTGAGACTGCAGCGGGGGAGACCCAGTACTTC.

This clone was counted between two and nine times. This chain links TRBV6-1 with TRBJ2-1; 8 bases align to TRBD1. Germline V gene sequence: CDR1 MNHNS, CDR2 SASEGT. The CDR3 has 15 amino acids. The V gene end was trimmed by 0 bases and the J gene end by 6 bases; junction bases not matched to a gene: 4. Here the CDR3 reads CASSEAQGAINEQFF. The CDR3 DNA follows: TGTGCCAGCAGTGAAGCGCAGGGGGCTATCAATGAGCAGTTCTTC.

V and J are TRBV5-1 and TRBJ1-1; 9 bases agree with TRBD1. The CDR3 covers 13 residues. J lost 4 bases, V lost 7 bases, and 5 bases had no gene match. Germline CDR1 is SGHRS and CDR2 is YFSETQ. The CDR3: CASVRQGGTEAFF. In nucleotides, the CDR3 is TGCGCCAGCGTTCGACAGGGGGGCACTGAAGCTTTCTTT.

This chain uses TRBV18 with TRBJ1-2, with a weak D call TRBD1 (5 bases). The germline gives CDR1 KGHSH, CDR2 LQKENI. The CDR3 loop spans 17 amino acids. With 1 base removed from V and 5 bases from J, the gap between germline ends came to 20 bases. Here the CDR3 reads CASSPLPGQTPGYGYTF. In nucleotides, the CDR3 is TGTGCCAGCTCACCACTCCCTGGACAAACCCCCGGATATGGCTACACCTTC.

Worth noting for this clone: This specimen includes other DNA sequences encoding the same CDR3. The CDR3 is CASSRDSTNEKLFF. CDR3 nucleotide sequence: TGCGCCAGCAGCCGGGACAGCACTAATGAAAAACTGTTTTTT. V is TRBV5-1 and J is TRBJ1-4; 7 bases align to TRBD1. The CDR3 has 14 amino acids. CDR1 and CDR2 (germline): SGHRS, YFSETQ. The trim removed 4 bases at V and 2 bases at J, leaving 2 bases unmatched.

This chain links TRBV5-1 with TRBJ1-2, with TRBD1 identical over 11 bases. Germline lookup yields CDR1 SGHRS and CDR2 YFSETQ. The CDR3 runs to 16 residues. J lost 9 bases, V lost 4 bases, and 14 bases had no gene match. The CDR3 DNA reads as TGCGCCAGCAGCCCAACACCGGGACAGGGGGGAGAGAGCTACACCTTC. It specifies CASSPTPGQGGESYTF.

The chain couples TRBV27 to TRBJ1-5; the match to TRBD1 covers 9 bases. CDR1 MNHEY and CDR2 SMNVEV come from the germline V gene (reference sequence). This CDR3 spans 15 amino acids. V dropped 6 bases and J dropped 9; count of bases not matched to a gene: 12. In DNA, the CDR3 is TGTGCCAGCAGACCGCCGGGACAGGGAATTCGGCCCCAGCATTTT. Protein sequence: CASRPPGQGIRPQHF.